This TCR beta chain was retrieved from a study of cytomegalovirus exposure and HLA in healthy donors. Regarding the study as a whole: It was reported that the classifier diagnosed cytomegalovirus status with high specificity and sensitivity in both the original and validation cohorts. Specificity for CMV antigens was confirmed in vitro for three of the CMV-associated chains. The authors enumerated some 170 TCR beta chains as linked to cytomegalovirus.

V was shortened by 1 base and J by 4 bases, with 5 bases between the two germline ends. This CDR3 spans 13 amino acids. Germline V CDR1 and CDR2: SGHVS, FNYEAQ. The repertoire was sequenced with immunoSEQ multiplex PCR; TCRdb's copy has only in-frame clones and lacks some. The data contain 200,000 or so clones, 84% of them singletons. A note on this clone: Antigen specificity is unknown.

From the approximately 120-subject validation cohort, which was separate from the approximately 700-subject first cohort, the donors were drawn. The chain combines TRBV7-6 with TRBJ1-5; D uncertain. This clonotype originated in a woman in her twenties or thirties in good health and CMV-seropositive. The source material was PBMCs. Written as DNA, the CDR3 is TGTGCCAGCAGCTTAGACGGGAATCAGCCCCAGCATTTT. As protein: CASSLDGNQPQHF.